The 24 T cell receptor beta chains reported below all come from one sample, sequenced in a study of cytomegalovirus exposure and HLA in healthy donors. Primers included in the PCR were 60 Vbeta and 13 Jbeta primers. Only in-frame clones appear in the TCRdb table, and some are missing; sequencing was by immunoSEQ multiplex PCR. The sample shows 95,000 to 150,000 clones, 80% to 90% of them seen only once. The sample comprised PBMCs. The source is a woman aged 25 to 39 in good health and CMV-seronegative.

The V gene is TRBV18, the J gene TRBJ1-1; 7 positions agree with TRBD1. The V segment lost 6 bases and the J segment 5 bases; nucleotides outside the gene matches: 6. From germline, CDR1 is KGHSH and CDR2 LQKENI. The CDR3 length is 13 residues. Written as DNA, the CDR3 is TGTGCCAGCTCGCCCACGACAGGGACTGAAGCTTTCTTT. Translation gives CASSPTTGTEAFF.

The chain links TRBV4-1 to TRBJ1-4, with TRBD1 identical over 9 bases. V was pared by 2 bases and J by 4 bases, with 8 bases of the junction left unmatched. Germline V lookup: CDR1 MGHRA, CDR2 YSYEKL. The CDR3 extends over 17 amino acids. Written as DNA, the CDR3 is TGCGCCAGCAGCCAACCGGGACAGGGAACAGTTAATGAAAAACTGTTTTTT. Translation gives CASSQPGQGTVNEKLFF.

V gene TRBV7-2 combines with J gene TRBJ2-2; unclear D gene. The CDR3 covers 15 residues. Germline V lookup: CDR1 SGHTA, CDR2 FQGNSA. V shed 3 bases and J shed 7 bases, with 15 bases lying between them. The CDR3 DNA reads TGTGCCAGCAGCTTTCAGGTCTCGTTCGGCGGGGAGCTGTTTTTT. Its protein product is CASSFQVSFGGELFF.

This chain uses TRBV5-4 with TRBJ2-1, with D unclear. Trimming stripped 5 bases from V and 0 bases from J, with 18 bases between. CDR1 and CDR2 from the germline V gene are SGHNT and YYREEE (reference sequence). The CDR3 totals 17 residues. CDR3 protein: CASRPATGLSSYNEQFF. DNA of the CDR3: TGTGCCAGCAGGCCGGCTACGGGTCTTAGCTCCTACAATGAGCAGTTCTTC.

This chain joins TRBV2 and TRBJ2-2; TRBD1 matches at 9 bases. The V and J ends lost 3 bases and 3 bases, in that order; junction bases with no gene match: 8. Germline CDR1 and CDR2: SNHLY and FYNNEI. The CDR3 consists of 17 residues. The CDR3 DNA sequence: TGTGCCAGCAGTGACCGGGACAGGGCAATTGACACCGGGGAGCTGTTTTTT. Protein: CASSDRDRAIDTGELFF. Using reference TRBV2 and TRBJ2-2 for the parts outside the CDR3, the full variable domain is EPEVTQTPSHQVTQMGQEVILRCVPISNHLYFYWYRQILGQKVEFLVSFYNNEISEKSEIFDDQFSVERPDGSNFTLKIRSTKLEDSAMYFCASSDRDRAIDTGELFFGEGSRLTVL.

V usage is TRBV5-6 and J usage is TRBJ1-1; TRBD1 matches 7 bases. Germline trimming cut 4 bases from V and 4 bases from J; bases unmatched to any gene: 4. Germline-derived CDR1 and CDR2 are SGHDT and YYEEEE. This CDR3 comprises 13 residues. This CDR3 reads CASSHDRATEAFF. CDR3 nucleotides: TGTGCCAGCAGCCACGACAGGGCCACTGAAGCTTTCTTT.

The chain combines TRBV6-6 with TRBJ2-7; D ambiguous. Trimming took 5 bases from V and 4 from J, leaving 6 bases between them. This CDR3 region has 11 residues. The V gene's germline CDR1 is MNHNY and CDR2 SVGAGI (reference sequence). The CDR3: CASSATYEQYF. The CDR3 DNA reads TGTGCCAGCAGTGCCACTTACGAGCAGTACTTC.

The chain links TRBV9 to TRBJ2-1; TRBD2 agrees at 7 bases. V gave up 0 bases and J gave up 5 bases; unmatched junction bases: 8. Germline V gives CDR1 SGDLS, CDR2 YYNGEE. The CDR3 extends over 16 amino acids. The CDR3 region has the DNA TGTGCCAGCAGCGTAGATCCGCGGGGGAAAAACAATGAGCAGTTCTTC. Translated, it gives CASSVDPRGKNNEQFF.

The rearrangement uses TRBV29-1 and TRBJ1-1; D is uncertain. The CDR3 totals 12 residues. Germline V gives CDR1 SQVTM, CDR2 ANQGSEA. V lost 5 bases to trimming and J lost 1 base, with 8 bases between them. In DNA, the CDR3 is TGCAGCGTTATCCGGGGGAACACTGAAGCTTTCTTT. Translation gives CSVIRGNTEAFF.

The gene calls are TRBV27 and TRBJ1-1, with a weak D call TRBD1 (6 bases). The CDR3 covers 15 residues. V was cut by 6 bases and J by 2 bases, with 16 bases left in between. Germline values: CDR1 MNHEY, CDR2 SMNVEV (reference sequence). The CDR3 sequence: CASRPTRTVNTEAFF. CDR3 DNA sequence: TGTGCCAGCAGACCTACCCGGACAGTTAACACTGAAGCTTTCTTT.

V and J are TRBV6-1 and TRBJ2-3; tentative D call: TRBD2 (6 bases). The V end was cut by 1 base, the J end by 0 bases, with 17 bases between. The CDR3 covers 18 residues. Germline values: CDR1 MNHNS, CDR2 SASEGT. CDR3 sequence reads: CASSEGDVAGSSTDTQYF. The CDR3 region has the DNA TGTGCCAGCAGTGAAGGGGACGTGGCGGGATCTAGCACAGATACGCAGTATTTT.

The J gene is TRBJ1-4, the V gene TRBV19; 7 nucleotides line up with TRBD1. The V gene's germline CDR1 is LNHDA and CDR2 SQIVND (reference sequence). V lost 4 bases to trimming and J lost 7 bases; unmatched junction nucleotides: 6. This CDR3 contains 14 residues. CDR3 region: CASSSGGGGEKLFF. Written as DNA, the CDR3 is TGTGCCAGTAGTAGCGGAGGGGGCGGTGAAAAACTGTTTTTT.

The chain carries TRBV5-6 and TRBJ2-7, with a weak D call TRBD1 (5 bases). V shed 5 bases and J shed 6 bases, with 12 bases lying between them. CDR1 and CDR2 (germline): SGHDT, YYEEEE. This CDR3 has 12 amino acids. CDR3 coding DNA: TGTGCCAGCAGTCAAGGGGCCGGCGAGCAGTACTTC. Protein product: CASSQGAGEQYF.

The V gene is TRBV30, the J gene TRBJ2-3; 7 bases agree with TRBD1. CDR1 GTSNPN and CDR2 SVGIG come from the germline V gene (reference sequence). The CDR3 runs 12 residues. V shed 2 bases, J shed 8 bases, and the junction held 4 bases outside the gene matches. The CDR3 region has the DNA TGTGCCTGGAGTACAGGGGTTGCTACGCAGTATTTT. It codes for CAWSTGVATQYF.

This sequence joins TRBV30 and TRBJ2-3; a possible D gene is TRBD2 (6 bases). Per the germline V gene, CDR1 is GTSNPN and CDR2 is SVGIG (reference sequence). This CDR3 region has 18 residues. V was cut by 0 bases and J by 0 bases, with 19 bases left in between. CDR3 sequence reads: CAWSVPQLAFPSTDTQYF. The CDR3 nucleotides read TGTGCCTGGAGTGTTCCCCAACTAGCTTTCCCTAGCACAGATACGCAGTATTTT.

The chain couples TRBV30 to TRBJ1-2; D not resolved. The CDR3 loop spans 13 amino acids. The V gene's germline CDR1 is GTSNPN and CDR2 SVGIG (reference sequence). Trimming stripped 3 bases from V and 4 bases from J, with 12 bases between. For the CDR3, the DNA is TGTGCCTGGAGCTACGGGGATGGCTATGGCTACACCTTC. Protein sequence: CAWSYGDGYGYTF.

The rearrangement links TRBV18 to TRBJ2-7; 7 nucleotides agree with TRBD1. The germline V gene encodes CDR1 KGHSH and CDR2 LQKENI. The CDR3 is 17 amino acids. The V segment lost 3 bases and the J segment 1 base; nucleotides outside the gene matches: 12. CDR3 protein: CASSPFSSGTDSYEQYF. The CDR3 nucleotides are TGTGCCAGCTCACCTTTTAGTTCCGGGACAGATTCCTACGAGCAGTACTTC. Drawing the rest from reference TRBV18 and TRBJ2-7, the complete variable domain is NAGVMQNPRHLVRRRGQEARLRCSPMKGHSHVYWYRQLPEEGLKFMVYLQKENIIDESGMPKERFSAEFPKEGPSILRIQQVVRGDSAAYFCASSPFSSGTDSYEQYFGPGTRLTVT.

The genes are TRBV2 and TRBJ2-7; 10 bases fit TRBD1. CDR3 length equals 15 residues. The germline V gene encodes CDR1 SNHLY and CDR2 FYNNEI. The junction had 9 bases not matched to a gene; V was cut back by 6 bases and J by 4 bases. CDR3 residues: CASREPGQGSYEQYF. The CDR3 coding sequence is TGTGCCAGCAGGGAACCGGGACAGGGGTCATACGAGCAGTACTTC.

The count of this clone is one. The gene calls are TRBV4-1 and TRBJ2-6; D is unresolved. CDR3 length equals 17 residues. Germline-derived CDR1 and CDR2 are MGHRA and YSYEKL. Trimming cost V 2 bases and J 0 bases, with 11 bases left between them. DNA of the CDR3: TGCGCCAGCAGCCAATCCTCTAAAGCCTCTGGGGCCAACGTCCTGACTTTC. This sequence encodes CASSQSSKASGANVLTF.

The genes are TRBV5-1 and TRBJ2-1, with D possibly being TRBD2 (6 bases). CDR1 and CDR2 (germline): SGHRS, YFSETQ. Trimming removed 4 bases at V and 8 bases at J, with 19 bases between. The CDR3 sequence is 15 residues long. The CDR3 DNA reads as TGCGCCAGCAGCCTCGTCGCGGGATCTATCGATGAGCAGTTCTTC. It codes for CASSLVAGSIDEQFF.

The J gene is TRBJ2-7, the V gene TRBV6-5, with 8 bases that match TRBD1. This CDR3 has 14 amino acids. Germline V gives CDR1 MNHEY, CDR2 SVGAGI. J gave up 0 bases and V 8 bases, and 6 bases lay outside the gene matches. CDR3 nucleotides: TGTGCCAGCGGCCGGGACAGGTCCTCCTACGAGCAGTACTTC. Amino acid sequence: CASGRDRSSYEQYF.

The chain combines TRBV7-2 with TRBJ2-7; TRBD1 aligns across 8 bases. The CDR3 is 15 amino acids. Losses at the gene ends were 4 bases for V and 0 bases for J; bases not matched to a gene: 5. Germline CDR1 reads SGHTA; CDR2 reads FQGNSA. The CDR3 nucleotides are TGTGCCAGCAGCTCCGACAGGGGAAACTCCTACGAGCAGTACTTC. Translating it yields CASSSDRGNSYEQYF.

The chain couples TRBV7-8 to TRBJ1-2, with no clear D. CDR1 is SGHVS, CDR2 FQNEAQ, per germline. The CDR3 extends over 14 amino acids. The germline V and J ends were trimmed by 4 bases and 3 bases, with 12 bases remaining between them. For the CDR3, the DNA is TGTGCCAGCAGCTCGCAACATAGCTACTATGGCTACACCTTC. Translating it yields CASSSQHSYYGYTF.

The CDR3 loop is CASSYQQGSGEQYF. The DNA for the CDR3 is TGCGCCAGCAGCTACCAACAGGGATCTGGCGAGCAGTACTTC. V gene TRBV5-1 combines with J gene TRBJ2-7; D perhaps matches TRBD1 (6 bases). This CDR3 comprises 14 residues. The germline CDR1 and CDR2 sequences are SGHRS and YFSETQ. Trimming cost V 3 bases and J 6 bases, with 16 bases left between them.